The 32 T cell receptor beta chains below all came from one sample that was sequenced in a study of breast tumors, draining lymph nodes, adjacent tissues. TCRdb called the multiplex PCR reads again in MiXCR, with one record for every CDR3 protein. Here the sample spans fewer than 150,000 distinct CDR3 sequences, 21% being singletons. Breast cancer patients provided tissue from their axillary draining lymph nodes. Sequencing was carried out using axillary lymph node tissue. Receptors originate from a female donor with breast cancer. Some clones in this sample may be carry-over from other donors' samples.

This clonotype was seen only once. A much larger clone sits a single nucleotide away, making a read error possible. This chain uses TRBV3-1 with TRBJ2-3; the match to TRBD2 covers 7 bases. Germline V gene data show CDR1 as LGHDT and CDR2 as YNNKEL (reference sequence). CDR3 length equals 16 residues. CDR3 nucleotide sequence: TGTGCCCGCAGCCTTAGACTAGCAGCTAGCACAGATACGCAGTATTTT. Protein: CARSLRLAASTDTQYF.

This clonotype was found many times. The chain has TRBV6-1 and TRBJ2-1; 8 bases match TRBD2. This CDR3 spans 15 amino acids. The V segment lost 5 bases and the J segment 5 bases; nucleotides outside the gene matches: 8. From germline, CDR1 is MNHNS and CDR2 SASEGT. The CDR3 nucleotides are TGTGCCAGCAGTAAGAGCGGGAGTTTGAACAATGAGCAGTTCTTC. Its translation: CASSKSGSLNNEQFF.

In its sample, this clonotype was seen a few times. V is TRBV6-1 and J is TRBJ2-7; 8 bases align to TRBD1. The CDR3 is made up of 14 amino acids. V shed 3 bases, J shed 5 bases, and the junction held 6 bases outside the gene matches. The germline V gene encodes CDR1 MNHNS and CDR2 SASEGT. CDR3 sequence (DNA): TGTGCCAGCAGTGACCGGGACAGGAGCGACGAGCAGTACTTC. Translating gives CASSDRDRSDEQYF.

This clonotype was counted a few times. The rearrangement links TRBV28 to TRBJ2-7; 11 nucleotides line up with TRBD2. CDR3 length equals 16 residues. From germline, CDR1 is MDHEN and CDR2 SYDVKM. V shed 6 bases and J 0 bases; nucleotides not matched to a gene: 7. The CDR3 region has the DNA TGTGCCAGCAGATCCGGGACTAGCGGCGCCTCCTACGAGCAGTACTTC. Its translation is CASRSGTSGASYEQYF.

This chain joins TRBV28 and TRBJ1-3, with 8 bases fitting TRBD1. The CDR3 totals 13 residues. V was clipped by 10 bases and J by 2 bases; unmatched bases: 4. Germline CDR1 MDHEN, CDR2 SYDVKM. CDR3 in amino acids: CAIQDRAGNTIYF. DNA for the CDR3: TGTGCCATCCAGGACAGGGCTGGAAACACCATATATTTT.

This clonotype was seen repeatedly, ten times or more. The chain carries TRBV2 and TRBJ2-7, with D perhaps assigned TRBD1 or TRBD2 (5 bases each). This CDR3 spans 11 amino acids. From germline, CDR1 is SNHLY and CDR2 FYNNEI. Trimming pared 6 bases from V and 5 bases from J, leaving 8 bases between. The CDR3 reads CASSRGNEQYF. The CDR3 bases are TGTGCCAGCAGCCGGGGCAACGAGCAGTACTTC.

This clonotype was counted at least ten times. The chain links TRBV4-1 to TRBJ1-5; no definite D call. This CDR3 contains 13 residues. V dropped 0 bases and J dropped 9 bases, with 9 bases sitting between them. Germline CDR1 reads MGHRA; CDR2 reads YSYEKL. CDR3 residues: CASSQDADRPQHF. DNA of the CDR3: TGCGCCAGCAGCCAAGACGCGGACCGGCCCCAGCATTTT.

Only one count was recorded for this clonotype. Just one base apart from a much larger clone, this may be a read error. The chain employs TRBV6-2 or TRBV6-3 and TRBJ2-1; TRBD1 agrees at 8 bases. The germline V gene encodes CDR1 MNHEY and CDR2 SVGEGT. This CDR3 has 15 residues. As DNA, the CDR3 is TGTGCCACCGTAGACAGGGGTCCGTCCTGCAATGAGCAGTTCTTC. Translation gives CATVDRGPSCNEQFF.

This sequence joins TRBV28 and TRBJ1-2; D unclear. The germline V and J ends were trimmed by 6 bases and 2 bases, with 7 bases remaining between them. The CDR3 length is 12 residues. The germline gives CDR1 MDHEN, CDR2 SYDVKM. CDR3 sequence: CASSPSNYGYTF. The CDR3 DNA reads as TGTGCCAGCAGCCCGTCAAACTATGGCTACACCTTC.

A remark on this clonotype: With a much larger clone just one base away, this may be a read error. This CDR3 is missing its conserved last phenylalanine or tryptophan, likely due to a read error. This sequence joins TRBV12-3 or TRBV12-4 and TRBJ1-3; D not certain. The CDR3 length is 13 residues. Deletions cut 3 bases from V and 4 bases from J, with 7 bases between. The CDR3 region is CASSFDTGNTIYS. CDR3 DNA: TGTGCCAGCAGTTTTGATACAGGAAACACCATATATTCT.

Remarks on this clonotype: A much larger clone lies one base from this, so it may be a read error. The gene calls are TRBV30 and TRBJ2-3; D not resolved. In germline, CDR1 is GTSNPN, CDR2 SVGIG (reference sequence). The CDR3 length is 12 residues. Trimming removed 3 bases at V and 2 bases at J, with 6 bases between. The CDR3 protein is CAWRVLTDTQYF. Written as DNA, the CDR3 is TGTGCCTGGAGGGTCCTCACAGATACGCAGTATTTT.

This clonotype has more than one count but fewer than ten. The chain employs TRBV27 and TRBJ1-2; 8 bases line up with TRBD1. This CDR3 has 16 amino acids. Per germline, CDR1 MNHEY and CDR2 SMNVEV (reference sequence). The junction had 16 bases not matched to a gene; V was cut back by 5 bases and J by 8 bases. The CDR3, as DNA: TGTGCCAGCAGTCTCGCTGGACAGGGAATGAGAGGGGGCTACACCTTC. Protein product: CASSLAGQGMRGGYTF.

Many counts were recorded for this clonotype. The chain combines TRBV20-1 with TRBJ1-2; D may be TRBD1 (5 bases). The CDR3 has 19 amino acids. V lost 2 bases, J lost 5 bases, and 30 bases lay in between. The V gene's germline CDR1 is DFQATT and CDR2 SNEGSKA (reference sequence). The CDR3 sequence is CSARWAGTKTGSVGYGYTF. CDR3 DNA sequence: TGCAGTGCTAGATGGGCAGGGACGAAGACTGGAAGTGTGGGATATGGCTACACCTTC.

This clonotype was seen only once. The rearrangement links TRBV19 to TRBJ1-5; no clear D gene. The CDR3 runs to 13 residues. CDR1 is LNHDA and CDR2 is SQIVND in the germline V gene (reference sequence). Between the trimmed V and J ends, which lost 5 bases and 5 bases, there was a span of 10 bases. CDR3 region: CASSYGRYQPQHF. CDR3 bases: TGTGCCAGTAGTTACGGGCGATATCAGCCCCAGCATTTT.

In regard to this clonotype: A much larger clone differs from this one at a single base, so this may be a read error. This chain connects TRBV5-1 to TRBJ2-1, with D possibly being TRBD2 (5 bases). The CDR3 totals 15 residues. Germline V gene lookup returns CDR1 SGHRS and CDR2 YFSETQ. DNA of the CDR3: TGCGCCTGCAGCCCGATGGGGAGCTCCTACAATGAGCAGTTCTTC. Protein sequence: CACSPMGSSYNEQFF. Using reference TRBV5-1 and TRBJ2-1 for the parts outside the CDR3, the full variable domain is KAGVTQTPRYLIKTRGQQVTLSCSPISGHRSVSWYQQTPGQGLQFLFEYFSETQRNKGNFPGRFSGRQFSNSRSEMNVSTLELGDSALYLCACSPMGSSYNEQFFGPGTRLTVL.

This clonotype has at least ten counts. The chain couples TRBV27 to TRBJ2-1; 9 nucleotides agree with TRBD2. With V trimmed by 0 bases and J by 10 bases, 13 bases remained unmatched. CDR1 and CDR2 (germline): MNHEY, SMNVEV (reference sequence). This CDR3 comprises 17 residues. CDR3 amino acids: CASSLSPSGRQVGEQFF. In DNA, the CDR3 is TGTGCCAGCAGTTTATCGCCCAGCGGGAGGCAAGTGGGAGAGCAGTTCTTC.

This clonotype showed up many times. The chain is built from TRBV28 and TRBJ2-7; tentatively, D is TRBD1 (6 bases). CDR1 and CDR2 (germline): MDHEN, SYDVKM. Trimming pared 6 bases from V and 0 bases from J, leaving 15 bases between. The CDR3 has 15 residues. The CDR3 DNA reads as TGTGCCAGCAGCACTCCGGGACACCTCTCCTACGAGCAGTACTTC. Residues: CASSTPGHLSYEQYF.

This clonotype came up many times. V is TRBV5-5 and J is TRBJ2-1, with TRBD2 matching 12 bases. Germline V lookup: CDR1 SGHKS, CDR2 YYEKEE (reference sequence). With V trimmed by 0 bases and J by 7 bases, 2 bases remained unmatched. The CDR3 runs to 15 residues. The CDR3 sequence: CASSLGLAGVNEQFF. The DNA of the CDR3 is TGTGCCAGCAGCTTGGGACTAGCGGGAGTTAATGAGCAGTTCTTC.

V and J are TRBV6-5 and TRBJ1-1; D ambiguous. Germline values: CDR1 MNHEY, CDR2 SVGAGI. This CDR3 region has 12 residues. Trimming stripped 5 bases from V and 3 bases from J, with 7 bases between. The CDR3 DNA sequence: TGTGCCAGCAGTCCGAGGGACACTGAAGCTTTCTTT. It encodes CASSPRDTEAFF.

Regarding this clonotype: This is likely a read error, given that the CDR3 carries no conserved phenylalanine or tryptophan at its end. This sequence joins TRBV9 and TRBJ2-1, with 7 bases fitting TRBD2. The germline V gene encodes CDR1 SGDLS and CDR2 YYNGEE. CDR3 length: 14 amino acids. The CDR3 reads CAGSATGTNNEQFS. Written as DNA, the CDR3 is TGTGCCGGCAGCGCCACCGGGACTAACAATGAGCAGTTCTCC.

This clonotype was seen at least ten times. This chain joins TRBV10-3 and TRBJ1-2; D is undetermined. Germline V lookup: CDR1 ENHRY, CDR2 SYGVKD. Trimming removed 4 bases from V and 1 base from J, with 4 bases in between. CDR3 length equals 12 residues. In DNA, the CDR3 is TGTGCCATCAGTGGGGGTAACTATGGCTACACCTTC. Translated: CAISGGNYGYTF.

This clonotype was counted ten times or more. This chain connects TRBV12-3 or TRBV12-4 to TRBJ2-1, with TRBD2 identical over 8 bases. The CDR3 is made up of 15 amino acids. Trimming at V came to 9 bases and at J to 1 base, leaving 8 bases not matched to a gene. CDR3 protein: CASVPGGESYNEQFF. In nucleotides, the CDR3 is TGTGCCAGTGTCCCGGGAGGGGAATCCTACAATGAGCAGTTCTTC.

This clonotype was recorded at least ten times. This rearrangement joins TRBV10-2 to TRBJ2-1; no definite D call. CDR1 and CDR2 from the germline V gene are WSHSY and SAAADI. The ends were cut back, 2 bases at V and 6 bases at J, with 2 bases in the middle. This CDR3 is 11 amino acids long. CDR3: CASSEVNEQFF. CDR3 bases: TGCGCCAGCAGTGAGGTCAATGAGCAGTTCTTC.

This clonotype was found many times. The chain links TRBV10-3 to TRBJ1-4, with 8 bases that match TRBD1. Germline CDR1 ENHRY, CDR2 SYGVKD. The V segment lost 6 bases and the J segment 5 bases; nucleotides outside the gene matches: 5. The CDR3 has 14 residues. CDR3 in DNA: TGTGCCATCAGGCGGGACAGGTCAAATGAAAAACTGTTTTTT. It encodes CAIRRDRSNEKLFF.

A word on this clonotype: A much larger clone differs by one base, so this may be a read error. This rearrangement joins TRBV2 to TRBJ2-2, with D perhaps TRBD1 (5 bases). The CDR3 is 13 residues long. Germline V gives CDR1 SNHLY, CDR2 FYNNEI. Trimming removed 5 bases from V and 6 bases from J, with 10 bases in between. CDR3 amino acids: CASSLTDPGELFF. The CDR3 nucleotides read TGTGCCAGCAGTTTGACAGATCCCGGGGAGCTGTTTTTT.

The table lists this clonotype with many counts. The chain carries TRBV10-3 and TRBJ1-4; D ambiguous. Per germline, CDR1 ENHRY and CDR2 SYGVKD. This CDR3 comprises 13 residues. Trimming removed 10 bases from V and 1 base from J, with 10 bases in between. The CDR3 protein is CATRPLTNEKLFF. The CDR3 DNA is TGTGCCACCCGACCCTTAACTAATGAAAAACTGTTTTTT.

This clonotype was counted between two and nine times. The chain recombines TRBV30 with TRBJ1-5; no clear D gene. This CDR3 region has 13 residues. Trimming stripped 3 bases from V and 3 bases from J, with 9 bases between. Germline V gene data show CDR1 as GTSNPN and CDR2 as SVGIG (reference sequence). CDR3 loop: CAWRDGNNQPQHF. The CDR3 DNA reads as TGTGCCTGGAGGGACGGCAACAATCAGCCCCAGCATTTT.

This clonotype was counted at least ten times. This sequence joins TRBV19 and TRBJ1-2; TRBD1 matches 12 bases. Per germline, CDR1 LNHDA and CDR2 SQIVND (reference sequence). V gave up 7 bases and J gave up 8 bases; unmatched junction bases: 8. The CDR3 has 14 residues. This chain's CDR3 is CASTSGQGAWGYTF. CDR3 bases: TGTGCCAGTACCTCGGGACAGGGGGCGTGGGGCTACACCTTC. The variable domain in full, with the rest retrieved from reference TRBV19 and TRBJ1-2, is DGGITQSPKYLFRKEGQNVTLSCEQNLNHDAMYWYRQDPGQGLRLIYYSQIVNDFQKGDIAEGYSVSREKKESFPLTVTSAQKNPTAFYLCASTSGQGAWGYTFGSGTRLTVV.

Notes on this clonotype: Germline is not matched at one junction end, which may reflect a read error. CDR3 region: CSAEPGLAGGDYEQCF. For the CDR3, the DNA is TGCAGTGCAGAGCCGGGACTAGCGGGAGGAGACTACGAGCAGTGCTTC. This chain joins TRBV20-1 and TRBJ2-7, with 15 bases fitting TRBD2. The CDR3 runs 16 residues. From germline, CDR1 is DFQATT and CDR2 SNEGSKA (reference sequence).

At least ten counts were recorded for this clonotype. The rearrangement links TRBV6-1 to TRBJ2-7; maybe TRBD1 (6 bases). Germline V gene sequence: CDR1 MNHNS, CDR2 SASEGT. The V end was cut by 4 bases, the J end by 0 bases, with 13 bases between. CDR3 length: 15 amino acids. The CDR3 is CASSVQGPSSYEQYF. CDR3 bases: TGTGCCAGCAGTGTACAGGGCCCATCCTCCTACGAGCAGTACTTC.

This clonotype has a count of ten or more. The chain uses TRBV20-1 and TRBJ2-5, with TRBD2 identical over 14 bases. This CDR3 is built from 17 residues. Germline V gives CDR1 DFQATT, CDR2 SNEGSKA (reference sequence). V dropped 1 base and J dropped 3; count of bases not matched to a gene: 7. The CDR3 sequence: CSARVSQGLAGEETQYF. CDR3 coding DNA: TGCAGTGCTAGAGTCTCACAGGGACTAGCGGGAGAAGAGACCCAGTACTTC.

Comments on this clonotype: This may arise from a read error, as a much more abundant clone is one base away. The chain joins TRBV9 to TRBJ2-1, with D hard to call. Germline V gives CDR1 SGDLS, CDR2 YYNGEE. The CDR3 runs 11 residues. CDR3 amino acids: CAGSVGDEQFF. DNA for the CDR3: TGTGCCGGCAGCGTAGGAGATGAGCAGTTCTTC.